This T cell receptor (beta chain) was captured by sequencing in a study of cytomegalovirus exposure and HLA in healthy donors. Notes on the study in general: Reportedly, TCR beta sequences accurately predicted HLA-A and HLA-B alleles in most subjects. Most CMV-associated TCR beta chains were later found to appear HLA-restricted.

CDR1 and CDR2 from the germline V gene are SGHDN and FVKESK. The CDR3 totals 15 residues. The J segment lost 7 bases and the V segment lost 1 base, leaving 6 bases of the junction unmatched. The PCR employed 60 Vbeta primers together with 13 Jbeta primers. Method: immunoSEQ multiplex PCR; TCRdb's copy keeps in-frame clones and lacks some. This sample has 150,000 to 200,000 clones, with 75% to 90% found just once. In the case of this clone: Its antigen is undetermined.

The rearrangement links TRBV14 to TRBJ2-2; 7 bases map to TRBD1. This TCR was recovered from a male donor in good health and CMV-seronegative. Specimen: PBMCs. This CDR3 is CASSQGQGVGGELFF. CDR3 coding DNA: TGTGCCAGCAGCCAAGGCCAGGGGGTTGGCGGGGAGCTGTTTTTT.